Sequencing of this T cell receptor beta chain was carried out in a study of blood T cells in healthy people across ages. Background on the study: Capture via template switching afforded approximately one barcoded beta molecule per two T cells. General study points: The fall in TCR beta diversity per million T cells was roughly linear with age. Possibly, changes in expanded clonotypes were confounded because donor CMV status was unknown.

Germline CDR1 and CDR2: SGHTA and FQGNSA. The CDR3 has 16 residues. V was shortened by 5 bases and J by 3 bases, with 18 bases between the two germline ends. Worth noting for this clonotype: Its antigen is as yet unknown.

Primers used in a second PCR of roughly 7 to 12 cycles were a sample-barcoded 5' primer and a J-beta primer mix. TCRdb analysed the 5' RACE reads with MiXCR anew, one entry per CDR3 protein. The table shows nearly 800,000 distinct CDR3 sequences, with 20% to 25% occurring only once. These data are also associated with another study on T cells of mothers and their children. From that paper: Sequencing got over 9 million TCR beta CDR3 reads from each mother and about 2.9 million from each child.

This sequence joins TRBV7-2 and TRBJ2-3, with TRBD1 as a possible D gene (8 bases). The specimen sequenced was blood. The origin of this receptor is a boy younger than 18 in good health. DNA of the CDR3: TGTGCCAGCAGCCCAGGGGGCGGGGGTTGGACAGATACGCAGTATTTT. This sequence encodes CASSPGGGGWTDTQYF. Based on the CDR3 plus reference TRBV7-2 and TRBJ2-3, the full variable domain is GAGVSQSPSNKVTEKGKDVELRCDPISGHTALYWYRQSLGQGLEFLIYFQGNSAPDKSGLPSDRFSAERTGGSVSTLTIQRTQQEDSAVYLCASSPGGGGWTDTQYFGPGTRLTVL.